Following are 14 T cell receptor beta chains from one sample sequenced in a study of CD8 T cells in ankylosing spondylitis. What these receptors recognize is not known. Study-wide findings and caveats: What seemed typical of ankylosing spondylitis blood was a TCR beta motif built from 8 or 9 highly homologous variants.

One entry per CDR3 protein, called by TCRdb with MiXCR from the 5' RACE reads. The table shows fewer than 550,000 distinct CDR3 sequences, with about 5.2% occurring only once. Material: blood, either unsorted or a sorted T cell fraction (not recorded which). The receptors stem from a male donor with ankylosing spondylitis.

The chain recombines TRBV4-2 with TRBJ2-3; D is possibly TRBD1 (7 bases). In germline, CDR1 is LGHNA, CDR2 YNFKEQ. This CDR3 has 17 residues. The V and J ends lost 3 bases and 6 bases respectively, with 22 bases between them. In DNA, the CDR3 is TGTGCCAGCAGCCAGGAATTTCAGTCAGGGGGGCGTGATACGCAGTATTTT. Protein: CASSQEFQSGGRDTQYF.

This clonotype was picked up many times. The chain links TRBV4-3 to TRBJ2-7; D call uncertain. Trimming removed 1 base at V and 4 bases at J, with 14 bases between. Germline values: CDR1 LGHNA, CDR2 YSLEER. The CDR3 totals 15 residues. The CDR3 sequence: CASSQGYGTPYEQYF. The CDR3 nucleotides read TGCGCCAGCAGCCAAGGATACGGAACACCTTACGAGCAGTACTTC.

The V call is TRBV3-1, the J call TRBJ2-3; perhaps TRBD2 as D (5 bases). CDR1 LGHDT and CDR2 YNNKEL come from the germline V gene (reference sequence). With 4 bases removed from V and 1 base from J, the gap between germline ends came to 12 bases. The CDR3 length is 15 residues. DNA of the CDR3: TGTGCCAGCAGCCTAGGAGGCCCGGGCACAGATACGCAGTATTTT. Encoded protein: CASSLGGPGTDTQYF.

This clonotype appeared a few times. The chain is built from TRBV20-1 and TRBJ2-3; D unclear. The CDR3 sequence is 11 residues long. Germline V gene data show CDR1 as DFQATT and CDR2 as SNEGSKA (reference sequence). V was trimmed by 3 bases and J by 5 bases, leaving 6 bases between them. The CDR3 loop is CSASRLDTQYF. The CDR3 bases are TGCAGTGCTAGCCGTTTAGATACGCAGTATTTT.

This clonotype came up a few times. This chain joins TRBV7-6 and TRBJ1-3; D is undetermined. This CDR3 region has 14 residues. Germline V CDR1 and CDR2: SGHVS, FNYEAQ. V dropped 5 bases and J dropped 1 base, with 9 bases sitting between them. CDR3 nucleotide sequence: TGTGCCAGCAGCCCAACACGATCTGGAAACACCATATATTTT. Its protein product is CASSPTRSGNTIYF.

The J gene is TRBJ2-1, the V gene TRBV20-1; the D is unclear. V was pared by 2 bases and J by 2 bases, with 16 bases between. CDR1 is DFQATT and CDR2 is SNEGSKA in the germline V gene (reference sequence). The CDR3 is 16 amino acids. CDR3 coding DNA: TGCAGTGCTAGACTCGGTAGGGCCCAACCCTACAATGAGCAGTTCTTC. Its translation: CSARLGRAQPYNEQFF.

This clonotype was recorded at least ten times. The chain links TRBV6-1 to TRBJ1-1, with D possibly TRBD1 on 5 matching bases. This CDR3 comprises 14 residues. Germline CDR1 is MNHNS and CDR2 is SASEGT. The V gene lost 7 bases and the J gene lost 1 base, with 13 bases spanning the gap. The DNA of the CDR3 is TGTGCCAGCAACGTACGACAGACGAACACTGAAGCTTTCTTT. This translates into CASNVRQTNTEAFF.

The sample holds many counts of this clonotype. The rearrangement links TRBV7-6 to TRBJ2-7; D may be TRBD1 (5 bases). V was clipped by 5 bases and J by 2 bases, with 16 bases between them. CDR3 size: 15 residues. Per the germline V gene, CDR1 is SGHVS and CDR2 is FNYEAQ. CDR3 coding DNA: TGTGCCAGCAGCCCCTCCTCCAGGGCAACCTACGAGCAGTACTTC. It codes for CASSPSSRATYEQYF. The entire variable domain, with the rest obtained from reference TRBV7-6 and TRBJ2-7, is as follows: GAGVSQSPRYKVTKRGQDVALRCDPISGHVSLYWYRQALGQGPEFLTYFNYEAQQDKSGLPNDRFSAERPEGSISTLTIQRTEQRDSAMYRCASSPSSRATYEQYFGPGTRLTVT.

This clonotype was detected many times. The gene calls are TRBV5-6 and TRBJ1-1; TRBD1 is a possible D gene (5 bases). Germline CDR1 reads SGHDT; CDR2 reads YYEEEE. Trimming took off 0 bases at V and 6 bases at J, with 15 bases between the two ends. This CDR3 is 15 amino acids long. CDR3 bases: TGTGCCAGCAGCTTGGCTTTTCGGGACGCCGCTGAAGCTTTCTTT. It specifies CASSLAFRDAAEAFF.

This clonotype was observed at least ten times. The rearrangement joins TRBV5-1 to TRBJ2-7, with 9 bases aligning to TRBD1. The ends lost 4 bases at V and 5 bases at J; junction bases unmatched: 10. Germline V CDR1 and CDR2: SGHRS, YFSETQ. This CDR3 is built from 15 residues. DNA of the CDR3: TGCGCCAGCAGCCTTCTCGGCGGGACAGGGCACGAGCAGTACTTC. Translation gives CASSLLGGTGHEQYF.

At least ten counts were recorded for this clonotype. The chain recombines TRBV5-1 with TRBJ1-1, with 7 nucleotides matching TRBD1. Trimming at V came to 2 bases and at J to 7 bases, leaving 8 bases not matched to a gene. This CDR3 region has 14 residues. CDR1 is SGHRS and CDR2 is YFSETQ in the germline V gene. The CDR3 sequence is CASSFAGGEDEAFF. The CDR3 DNA sequence: TGCGCCAGCAGCTTCGCAGGGGGTGAAGATGAAGCTTTCTTT.

This clonotype was detected many times. The CDR3: CASSPQDRLAKNIQYF. CDR3 bases: TGTGCCAGCAGCCCGCAGGACAGGCTAGCCAAAAACATTCAGTACTTC. The chain carries TRBV4-2 and TRBJ2-4, with 7 bases fitting TRBD1. Germline-derived CDR1 and CDR2 are LGHNA and YNFKEQ. The CDR3 is 16 residues long. V gave up 4 bases and J gave up 0 bases; unmatched junction bases: 6.

This clonotype occurred many times. This chain links TRBV7-2 with TRBJ1-2, with 8 bases aligning to TRBD1. With V trimmed by 4 bases and J by 8 bases, 15 bases remained unmatched. CDR3 length equals 16 residues. CDR1 is SGHTA, CDR2 FQGNSA, per germline. The CDR3 here is CASSSRQGPNSIGYTF. CDR3 DNA sequence: TGTGCCAGCAGCTCCCGACAGGGGCCTAACTCAATCGGCTACACCTTC.

This clonotype was seen ten or more times. J is TRBJ1-5 and V is TRBV7-9; maybe TRBD1 (5 bases). Germline V gives CDR1 SEHNR, CDR2 FQNEAQ (reference sequence). The CDR3 length is 15 residues. Trimming took 4 bases from V and 9 from J, leaving 19 bases between them. The CDR3 region is CASSSPGGGNGPQHF. For the CDR3, the DNA is TGTGCCAGCAGCTCCCCGGGGGGGGGAAATGGGCCCCAGCATTTT.